Presented here are 9 T cell receptor beta chains from one specimen sequenced in a study of T cell responses to AZD1222 COVID-19 vaccine. Only in-frame clones appear in the TCRdb table, and some are missing; sequencing was by immunoSEQ multiplex PCR. The data contain around 180,000 clones, approximately 92% of them seen just once; the ten biggest clones take up under 11%. This material consisted of peripheral blood, taken on day 0 of AZD1222 vaccination. The receptors stem from an adult in good health.

The chain employs TRBV5-1 and TRBJ2-2; weak D call: TRBD2 (5 bases). The CDR3 has 15 amino acids. The V end was cut by 0 bases, the J end by 0 bases, with 6 bases between. Germline CDR1 and CDR2: SGHRS and YFSETQ. The chain's CDR3 is CASSLGGANTGELFF. The DNA of the CDR3 is TGCGCCAGCAGCTTGGGGGGAGCGAACACCGGGGAGCTGTTTTTT.

This chain links TRBV25-1 with TRBJ1-2; D is perhaps TRBD1 (6 bases). The germline V gene encodes CDR1 MGHDK and CDR2 SYGVNS. V was pared by 2 bases and J by 6 bases, with 13 bases between. The CDR3 is 14 residues long. The CDR3 DNA sequence: TGTGCCAGCAGTGAAAGAGGACAGTTCCATGGCTACACCTTC. It is translated as CASSERGQFHGYTF.

The chain couples TRBV18 to TRBJ1-2, with TRBD1 identical over 12 bases. CDR3 size: 16 residues. J gave up 7 bases and V 2 bases, and 8 bases lay outside the gene matches. Germline V gives CDR1 KGHSH, CDR2 LQKENI. As DNA, the CDR3 is TGTGCCAGCTCACCAGGGGACAGGGGGCCGGGCGGTGGCTACACCTTC. Translated: CASSPGDRGPGGGYTF.

The rearrangement uses TRBV27 and TRBJ1-6, with 9 bases fitting TRBD1. The V gene's germline CDR1 is MNHEY and CDR2 SMNVEV (reference sequence). J gave up 2 bases and V 10 bases, and 3 bases lay outside the gene matches. The CDR3 spans 14 residues. The CDR3 loop is CATRDRAYNSPLHF. The CDR3 DNA is TGTGCCACACGGGACAGGGCCTATAATTCACCCCTCCACTTT.

Only one count was recorded for this clone. The chain links TRBV5-6 to TRBJ2-7; 10 nucleotides line up with TRBD2. Per the germline V gene, CDR1 is SGHDT and CDR2 is YYEEEE. This CDR3 has 16 amino acids. V lost 1 base, J lost 5 bases, and 9 bases stayed unmatched. CDR3 nucleotides: TGTGCCAGCAGCTTGAGTCTAGGACTAGCGGTCCACGAGCAGTACTTC. The encoded protein is CASSLSLGLAVHEQYF.

The chain combines TRBV4-3 with TRBJ2-1, with 11 bases fitting TRBD2. Trimming removed 3 bases from V and 9 bases from J; junction bases left unmatched: 10. CDR1 and CDR2 (germline): LGHNA, YSLEER. This CDR3 has 16 amino acids. CDR3 in amino acids: CASSQVLAGGPGEQFF. DNA of the CDR3: TGCGCCAGCAGCCAGGTCTTAGCGGGGGGGCCAGGTGAGCAGTTCTTC.

The chain employs TRBV7-3 and TRBJ2-3; D unresolved. From germline, CDR1 is SGHTA and CDR2 FQGTGA. V gave up 2 bases and J gave up 0 bases, with 9 bases separating them. The CDR3 is 15 amino acids. The CDR3 reads CASSLYGSSTDTQYF. As DNA, the CDR3 is TGTGCCAGCAGCTTATACGGCAGCAGCACAGATACGCAGTATTTT.

V gene TRBV19 combines with J gene TRBJ1-4; 7 nucleotides match TRBD1. The CDR3 length is 15 residues. Germline assignment: CDR1 LNHDA and CDR2 SQIVND (reference sequence). With V trimmed by 5 bases and J by 5 bases, 8 bases remained unmatched. The chain's CDR3 is CASSPRTGGNEKLFF. CDR3 coding DNA: TGTGCCAGTAGTCCCCGGACAGGTGGAAATGAAAAACTGTTTTTT. The full variable domain, in which reference TRBV19 and TRBJ1-4 provide the parts outside the CDR3, is DGGITQSPKYLFRKEGQNVTLSCEQNLNHDAMYWYRQDPGQGLRLIYYSQIVNDFQKGDIAEGYSVSREKKESFPLTVTSAQKNPTAFYLCASSPRTGGNEKLFFGSGTQLSVL.

CDR3 nucleotide sequence: TGCGCCAGCAGCGGAGGGGTGGGAGCTAACTATGGCTACACCTTC. Translating gives CASSGGVGANYGYTF. The chain combines TRBV5-1 with TRBJ1-2; a possible D gene is TRBD1 (5 bases). Germline V gene lookup returns CDR1 SGHRS and CDR2 YFSETQ. V was clipped by 4 bases and J by 0 bases, with 13 bases between them. The CDR3 spans 15 residues.